This T cell receptor beta chain was found in a study of OX40 agonist ivuxolimab in advanced cancers. Study-level findings and limits: CD4+ and CD8+ blood T cells expanded clonally by week 6 at 0.1 to 3.0 mg/kg. No antigen was identified for the clonally expanded peripheral T cells. Some patients who did not respond also had low normalized T-cell clonal expansion.

TCRdb's copy holds only in-frame clones and misses some; the assay was immunoSEQ multiplex PCR. The repertoire holds about 91,000 clones, with approximately 84% as singletons. Samples of blood were obtained at baseline, on cycle 4 day 1, and on cycle 7 day 1. Turning to this clone: Its antigen is currently unknown.

This CDR3 has 13 residues. V dropped 6 bases and J dropped 4 bases, with 13 bases sitting between them. CDR1 and CDR2 (germline): MNHNS, SASEGT. This specimen consisted of CD4+ or CD8+ T cells sorted from blood, obtained in a trial of the OX40 agonist ivuxolimab. The TCR sequence derives from an adult with an advanced solid tumor such as melanoma, head and neck, liver or kidney cancer. This sequence joins TRBV6-1 and TRBJ2-7; perhaps TRBD1 as D (5 bases). The CDR3 spells CASSGHHLYEQYF. As DNA, the CDR3 is TGTGCCAGCAGCGGACACCACTTATACGAGCAGTACTTC.